Listed below are T cell receptor beta chains from one sample, sequenced in a study of cytomegalovirus exposure and HLA in healthy donors. Libraries were prepared by immunoSEQ multiplex PCR; TCRdb keeps only in-frame clonotypes and omits some of them. Altogether approximately 210,000 clones are present, more than 75% being singletons, with the ten largest covering approximately 1.7%. Sequencing input: PBMCs. Every receptor here comes from a woman younger than 30 in good health and CMV-seronegative. The CDR3 runs from the conserved cysteine through the conserved F or W. Clone size is not always given. Where it is, it says once, few, many or a class for expanded clones.

clone size,V gene,CDR3 protein
.,TRBV7-8,CASSQFSGSGSQFF
.,TRBV6-6,CASTQTGLSNSPLHF
.,TRBV19,CASSRWTVPTNEKLFF
.,TRBV7-9,CASSPGQLNSPLHF
.,TRBV11-3,CASRGATGEQFF
once,TRBV6-5,CASSYSGVAGNTIYF
.,TRBV5-1,CASSPGGRNEKLFF
.,TRBV6-6,CASSYSSGSSNEQFF
.,TRBV6-1,CASTTILEDEQFF
.,TRBV7-2,CASSFDKISSGNTIYF
.,TRBV5-1,CASSLGASGSTDTQYF
.,TRBV5-6,CASSYGTGSNEQFF
.,TRBV30,CAWRPLTGSYEQYF
.,TRBV6-5,CASTPLRRNTEAFF
.,TRBV7-9,CASSLAGGLNEQFF
.,TRBV5-1,CASSLAGGSGETQYF
.,TRBV11-3,CASSLDSRGYGYTF
.,TRBV28,CASSSWTGGHYGYTF
.,TRBV7-9,CASSLAVLAGEGNEQFF